The next 24 T cell receptor beta chains were all read from a single sample in a study of OX40 agonist ivuxolimab in advanced cancers. Only in-frame clones appear in the TCRdb table, and some are missing; sequencing was by immunoSEQ multiplex PCR. Of 57,000 or so clones listed, about 82% are singletons. The sample was CD4+ or CD8+ T cells sorted from blood, taken in a trial of the OX40 agonist ivuxolimab. The receptors shown here come from an adult with an advanced solid tumor such as melanoma, head and neck, liver or kidney cancer.

V usage is TRBV4-1 and J usage is TRBJ2-7; either TRBD1 or TRBD2 may fit D (5 bases each). The CDR3 covers 15 residues. Germline-derived CDR1 and CDR2 are MGHRA and YSYEKL. The V and J ends lost 4 bases and 0 bases respectively, with 13 bases between them. The CDR3 spells CASSLAGSLSYEQYF. The CDR3 region has the DNA TGCGCCAGCAGCCTGGCAGGGAGCCTCTCCTACGAGCAGTACTTC.

This rearrangement joins TRBV19 to TRBJ2-5; D is unclear. This CDR3 is built from 13 residues. V gave up 7 bases and J gave up 4 bases, with 13 bases separating them. The germline gives CDR1 LNHDA, CDR2 SQIVND (reference sequence). The CDR3 DNA sequence: TGTGCCAGTAATAAGGGTGCCGGAGAGACCCAGTACTTC. Translation gives CASNKGAGETQYF.

This chain uses TRBV19 with TRBJ1-4, with D possibly matching TRBD1 (5 bases). Germline lookup yields CDR1 LNHDA and CDR2 SQIVND (reference sequence). The CDR3 is made up of 16 amino acids. Trimming shortened V by 4 bases and J by 0 bases, and 12 bases separated the two germline ends. The CDR3, as DNA: TGTGCCAGTAGTAGCCGAGGGACTTCAACTAATGAAAAACTGTTTTTT. Residues: CASSSRGTSTNEKLFF.

This clone was recorded a few times. V gene TRBV6-5 combines with J gene TRBJ2-7, with 8 bases that match TRBD1. This CDR3 has 15 amino acids. The germline V gene encodes CDR1 MNHEY and CDR2 SVGAGI. The V gene end was trimmed by 0 bases and the J gene end by 0 bases; junction bases not matched to a gene: 1. CDR3 amino acids: CASSYSTGGSYEQYF. The CDR3 region has the DNA TGTGCCAGCAGTTACTCAACAGGGGGCTCCTACGAGCAGTACTTC.

The V gene is TRBV30, the J gene TRBJ2-3; a possible D gene is TRBD1 (5 bases). V gave up 0 bases and J gave up 6 bases, with 7 bases separating them. This CDR3 comprises 12 residues. Germline loops: CDR1 GTSNPN, CDR2 SVGIG (reference sequence). The CDR3 nucleotides are TGTGCCTGGAGTGTGCAGGGTGATACGCAGTATTTT. It translates to CAWSVQGDTQYF.

There are a few counts of this clone. This chain joins TRBV30 and TRBJ2-5, with TRBD2 identical over 10 bases. The CDR3 is 14 amino acids. The germline V gene has CDR1 GTSNPN and CDR2 SVGIG (reference sequence). Trimming at V came to 0 bases and at J to 3 bases, leaving 1 base not matched to a gene. The CDR3 DNA follows: TGTGCCTGGAGTGTAGGGACTAGCGAAGAGACCCAGTACTTC. Amino acids: CAWSVGTSEETQYF.

V gene TRBV9 combines with J gene TRBJ1-2; 9 nucleotides agree with TRBD1. V shed 2 bases and J 3 bases; nucleotides not matched to a gene: 2. Germline V gene sequence: CDR1 SGDLS, CDR2 YYNGEE. The CDR3 runs 14 residues. The CDR3 spells CASSVRDRDYGYTF. The CDR3 nucleotides are TGTGCCAGCAGCGTCCGGGACAGGGACTATGGCTACACCTTC.

The rearrangement links TRBV5-1 to TRBJ1-1; no definite D call. The CDR3 extends over 12 amino acids. Germline V gives CDR1 SGHRS, CDR2 YFSETQ. Deletions cut 4 bases from V and 6 bases from J, with 10 bases between. CDR3 loop: CASSTTPAEAFF. CDR3 nucleotides: TGCGCCAGCAGCACCACCCCCGCTGAAGCTTTCTTT.

This rearrangement joins TRBV30 to TRBJ2-2; unclear D gene. V was clipped by 1 base and J by 4 bases, with 4 bases between them. Germline-derived CDR1 and CDR2 are GTSNPN and SVGIG (reference sequence). CDR3 size: 12 residues. This CDR3 reads CAWSGSTGELFF. CDR3 DNA sequence: TGTGCCTGGAGTGGAAGCACCGGGGAGCTGTTTTTT.

The J gene is TRBJ1-4, the V gene TRBV18; D gene ambiguous. Per the germline V gene, CDR1 is KGHSH and CDR2 is LQKENI. Deletions cut 4 bases from V and 1 base from J, with 4 bases between. This CDR3 spans 13 amino acids. The CDR3, as DNA: TGTGCCAGCTCACAGGGAACTAATGAAAAACTGTTTTTT. Translation: CASSQGTNEKLFF.

This clone was seen a single time. The CDR3 protein is CASSKLTGAPGQTQYF. The CDR3 region has the DNA TGTGCCAGCAGCAAGCTTACGGGGGCCCCGGGACAGACCCAGTACTTC. V usage is TRBV11-2 and J usage is TRBJ2-5, with D possibly called TRBD1 or TRBD2 (6 bases each). Trimming removed 5 bases at V and 6 bases at J, with 22 bases between. In germline, CDR1 is SGHAT, CDR2 FQNNGV. The CDR3 has 16 residues.

This chain connects TRBV19 to TRBJ1-3; D unresolved. The V end was cut by 5 bases, the J end by 0 bases, with 2 bases between. The length of the CDR3 is 12 residues. Germline V gene sequence: CDR1 LNHDA, CDR2 SQIVND (reference sequence). CDR3 region: CASSGSGNTIYF. The CDR3 DNA sequence: TGTGCCAGTAGTGGCTCTGGAAACACCATATATTTT.

The chain uses TRBV2 and TRBJ2-2, with D possibly being TRBD1 or TRBD2 (6 bases each). The V gene's germline CDR1 is SNHLY and CDR2 FYNNEI. Trimming stripped 6 bases from V and 2 bases from J, with 10 bases between. The CDR3 is 14 amino acids. CDR3 DNA: TGTGCCAGCAGGGCGGGACAAAACACCGGGGAGCTGTTTTTT. Protein sequence: CASRAGQNTGELFF.

V is TRBV20-1 and J is TRBJ1-2; D is perhaps TRBD1 (5 bases). Germline CDR1 is DFQATT and CDR2 is SNEGSKA (reference sequence). The CDR3 has 10 residues. V lost 6 bases to trimming and J lost 8 bases, with 10 bases between them. As DNA, the CDR3 is TGCAGTGCATATAGGGGAGGCTACACCTTC. It yields the protein CSAYRGGYTF.

This chain links TRBV11-3 with TRBJ2-7; TRBD2 matches 7 bases. Germline V gives CDR1 SGHNT, CDR2 YENEEA. V was clipped by 1 base and J by 2 bases; unmatched bases: 5. This CDR3 spans 15 amino acids. CDR3 in DNA: TGTGCCAGCAGCTTAGGATCTAGCGGAACCTACGAGCAGTACTTC. This translates into CASSLGSSGTYEQYF.

This chain joins TRBV5-1 and TRBJ2-2; 10 nucleotides agree with TRBD2. Germline-derived CDR1 and CDR2 are SGHRS and YFSETQ. CDR3 length: 16 amino acids. V lost 1 base and J lost 5; bases outside the gene matches: 5. CDR3 protein: CASSLPLAGDTGELFF. DNA for the CDR3: TGCGCCAGCAGCTTGCCCCTAGCGGGAGATACCGGGGAGCTGTTTTTT.

This chain connects TRBV9 to TRBJ1-5; D is unclear. The CDR3 loop spans 15 amino acids. V gave up 5 bases and J gave up 5 bases, with 17 bases separating them. CDR1 is SGDLS and CDR2 is YYNGEE in the germline V gene. The CDR3 loop reads CASSFLDGADQPQHF. CDR3 coding DNA: TGTGCCAGCAGTTTCTTGGACGGTGCTGATCAGCCCCAGCATTTT.

This clone came up once. CDR3 sequence (DNA): TGTGCCAGCAACCCGCCGGGTTTGCAGACCCAGTACTTC. Its translation: CASNPPGLQTQYF. The J gene is TRBJ2-5, the V gene TRBV7-9; D is undetermined. V lost 7 bases, J lost 6 bases, and 15 bases lay in between. The CDR3 runs 13 residues. The germline CDR1 and CDR2 sequences are SEHNR and FQNEAQ (reference sequence).

The chain's CDR3 is CASSEWVSGVSYEQYF. In nucleotides, the CDR3 is TGCGCCAGCAGTGAGTGGGTTAGCGGGGTGTCCTACGAGCAGTACTTC. The chain employs TRBV10-2 and TRBJ2-7; 8 bases are shared with TRBD2. The junction had 6 bases not matched to a gene; V was cut back by 1 base and J by 1 base. This CDR3 comprises 16 residues. Per the germline V gene, CDR1 is WSHSY and CDR2 is SAAADI.

This chain joins TRBV21-1 and TRBJ2-2; the table assigns TRBD2, which was not confirmed against the DNA. TRBV21-1 counts as a pseudogene. The CDR3 loop spans 20 amino acids. CDR3 DNA: TGTGCCAGCAGCAAAGAATTGGGGACGGAGACTAGCGAGAACACCGGGGAGCTGTTTTTT. Its protein is CASSKELGTETSENTGELFF.

The chain has TRBV14 and TRBJ2-3, with no clear D. The CDR3 extends over 13 amino acids. V was shortened by 1 base and J by 4 bases, with 6 bases between the two germline ends. CDR1 is SGHDN and CDR2 is FVKESK in the germline V gene. CDR3 DNA sequence: TGTGCCAGCAGCCAAGCCCTAGCAGATACGCAGTATTTT. It is translated as CASSQALADTQYF.

J is TRBJ1-1 and V is TRBV7-9; D not resolved. V shed 3 bases and J shed 0 bases, with 8 bases lying between them. From germline, CDR1 is SEHNR and CDR2 FQNEAQ (reference sequence). This CDR3 comprises 14 residues. This CDR3 is CASSLVIMNTEAFF. CDR3 DNA: TGTGCCAGCAGCTTGGTCATCATGAACACTGAAGCTTTCTTT.

This clone was observed a single time. The chain carries TRBV7-2 and TRBJ2-7; D is perhaps TRBD1 or TRBD2 (5 bases each). The germline V and J ends were trimmed by 3 bases and 5 bases, with 14 bases remaining between them. This CDR3 contains 14 residues. Germline CDR1 SGHTA, CDR2 FQGNSA. The CDR3 sequence: CASSFGTSGDEQYF. CDR3 bases: TGTGCCAGCAGCTTCGGGACCAGTGGGGACGAGCAGTACTTC.

This clone was recorded once. The rearrangement uses TRBV11-2 and TRBJ2-2; the D is unclear. From germline, CDR1 is SGHAT and CDR2 FQNNGV. The CDR3 runs 12 residues. The V and J ends lost 1 base and 6 bases respectively, with 3 bases between them. This CDR3 is CASSLAPGELFF. The CDR3 bases are TGTGCCAGCAGCTTAGCCCCCGGGGAGCTGTTTTTT.